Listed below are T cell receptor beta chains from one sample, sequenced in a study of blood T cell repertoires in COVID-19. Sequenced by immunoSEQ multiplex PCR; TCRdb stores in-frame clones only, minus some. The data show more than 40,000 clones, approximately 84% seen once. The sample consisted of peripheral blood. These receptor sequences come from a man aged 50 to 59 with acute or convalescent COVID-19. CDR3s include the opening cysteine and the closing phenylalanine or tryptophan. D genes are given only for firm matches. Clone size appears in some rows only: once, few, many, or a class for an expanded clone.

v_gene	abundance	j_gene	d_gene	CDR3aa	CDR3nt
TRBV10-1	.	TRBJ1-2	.	CASSENRASGYTF	TGCGCCAGCAGTGAGAATCGAGCTTCTGGCTACACCTTC
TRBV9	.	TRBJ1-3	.	CASSTQGSGNTIYF	TGTGCCAGCAGCACGCAGGGGAGTGGAAACACCATATATTTT
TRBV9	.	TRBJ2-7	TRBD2	CASSVAGGPYEQYF	TGTGCCAGCAGCGTAGCGGGGGGGCCCTACGAGCAGTACTTC
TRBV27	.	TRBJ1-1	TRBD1	CASSFNGQAEAFF	TGTGCCAGCAGTTTCAACGGACAGGCTGAAGCTTTCTTT
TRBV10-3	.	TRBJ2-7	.	CAISRGPDGSYEQYF	TGTGCCATCAGCCGCGGGCCCGACGGTTCCTACGAGCAGTACTTC
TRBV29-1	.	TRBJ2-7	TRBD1	CSVARDRGTEQYF	TGCAGCGTCGCTAGGGACAGGGGAACCGAGCAGTACTTC
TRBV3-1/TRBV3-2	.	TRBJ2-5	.	CASSQVRGAETQYF	TGTGCCAGCAGCCAAGTACGCGGAGCTGAGACCCAGTACTTC
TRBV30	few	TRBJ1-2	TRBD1	CAWSQGVLDGYTF	TGTGCCTGGTCCCAGGGGGTATTGGATGGCTACACCTTC
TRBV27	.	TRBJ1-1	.	CASSLSAADTEAFF	TGTGCCAGCAGTTTATCCGCCGCGGACACTGAAGCTTTCTTT
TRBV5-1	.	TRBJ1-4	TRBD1	CASSLGTGGASEKLFF	TGCGCCAGCAGCTTAGGGACAGGGGGCGCGAGTGAAAAACTGTTTTTT
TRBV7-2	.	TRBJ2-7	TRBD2	CASSLRTSSNNEQYF	TGTGCCAGCAGCCTTAGGACTAGTAGTAACAACGAGCAGTACTTC